This TCR beta chain derives from a study of blood T cell repertoires in COVID-19. Study-level information: Sites in the United States, Italy and Spain provided acute and convalescent COVID-19 samples. Nucleic acid was either cDNA or gDNA, and it came from T cells, B-cell-depleted T cells, or PBMCs.

Methods used by the authors: How many nucleated cells were present was estimated from reference gene primer amplification. Sequencing used immunoSEQ multiplex PCR; TCRdb keeps in-frame clones, though not all of them. V and J calls and clone size are given by that table; D and trimming were obtained from the DNA. The table lists about 200,000 clones, approximately 80% of them singletons, with around 25% in the top ten. The sample holds one count of this clone. Per the germline V gene, CDR1 is LGHNT and CDR2 is FRNRAP. With V trimmed by 6 bases and J by 5 bases, 9 bases remained unmatched. CDR3 length: 15 residues.

The sequence came from a man in his forties with acute or convalescent COVID-19. The specimen was peripheral blood. The rearrangement joins TRBV12-5 to TRBJ1-4; the match to TRBD1 covers 7 bases. The CDR3 region has the DNA TGTGCTAGTGGCAAAACTACAGGGGCAAATGAAAAACTGTTTTTT. Translation gives CASGKTTGANEKLFF.